The clone carrying this T cell receptor (beta chain) has ten or more counts. The antigen remains unidentified. Molecules of cDNA were individually given unique molecular identifiers that were attached to them. TCRdb reanalysed the 5' RACE reads using MiXCR and keeps one entry per CDR3 protein. The sample gives tens of thousands of distinct CDR3 sequences, roughly 12% of which show up once; about 4.2% is in the top ten. This sample is part of a study of early T cells in non-severe SARS-CoV-2 infection. On the study more broadly: Whole-blood bulk RNA, unsorted, was sequenced, and chains were unpaired.

General observations from the study: CD4 and private specificities were missed by VDJdb matching, which favored anti-spike CD8 responses.

The germline V gene encodes CDR1 MGHRA and CDR2 YSYEKL. This CDR3 contains 15 residues. Trimming stripped 0 bases from V and 10 bases from J, with 16 bases between. Sequencing was done on a sample of whole blood. This chain connects TRBV4-1 to TRBJ2-4; D ambiguous. The sequence was obtained from an adult who was a healthcare worker with PCR-confirmed SARS-CoV-2 infection or an uninfected control (not recorded which). The DNA for the CDR3 is TGCGCCAGCAGCCAAGAGGGTAACAGAAGAGATATTCAGTACTTC. Amino acids: CASSQEGNRRDIQYF.